This T cell receptor (beta chain) emerged from a study of blood T cell repertoires in COVID-19. Across the study: Specimens from acute and convalescent COVID-19 originated in the United States, Italy and Spain. Sample material is recorded as cDNA or gDNA derived from T cells, B-cell-depleted T cells, or PBMCs.

As handled by the study authors: Amplifying reference gene primers gave estimates of nucleated cell counts. Using immunoSEQ multiplex PCR, the repertoire was profiled, and TCRdb retains in-frame clones only, with some absent. The D gene and trimming were derived from the DNA, and the V and J assignments and clone size from that table. The sample contains a few hundred thousand clones, around 92% of which appear only once. Input material: peripheral blood. This TCR came from a man aged 40-49 years with acute or convalescent COVID-19.

Here the CDR3 reads CASSHTGDGANVLTF. Written as DNA, the CDR3 is TGTGCCAGCAGCCATACAGGGGACGGGGCCAACGTCCTGACTTTC. The chain links TRBV3-1 (or the pseudogene TRBV3-2) to TRBJ2-6; 7 nucleotides match TRBD1. The germline CDR1 and CDR2 sequences are LGHDT and YNNKEL (reference sequence). Trimming took 3 bases from V and 4 from J; bases not matched to a gene: 3. This CDR3 has 15 amino acids.